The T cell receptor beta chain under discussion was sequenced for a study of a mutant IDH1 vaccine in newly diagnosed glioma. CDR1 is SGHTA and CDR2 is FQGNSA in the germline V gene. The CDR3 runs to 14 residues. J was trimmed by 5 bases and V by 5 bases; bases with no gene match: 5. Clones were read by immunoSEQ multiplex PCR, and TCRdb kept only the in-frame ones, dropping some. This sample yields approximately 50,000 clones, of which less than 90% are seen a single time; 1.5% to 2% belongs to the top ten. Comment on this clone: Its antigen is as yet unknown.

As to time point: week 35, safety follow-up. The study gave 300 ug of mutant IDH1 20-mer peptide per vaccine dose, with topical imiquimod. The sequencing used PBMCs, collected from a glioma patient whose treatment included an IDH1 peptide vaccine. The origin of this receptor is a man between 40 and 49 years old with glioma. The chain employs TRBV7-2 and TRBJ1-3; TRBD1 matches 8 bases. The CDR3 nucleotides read TGTGCCAGCAGCGTCGACAGGGGACGAAACACCATATATTTT. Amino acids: CASSVDRGRNTIYF. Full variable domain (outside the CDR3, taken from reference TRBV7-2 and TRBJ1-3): GAGVSQSPSNKVTEKGKDVELRCDPISGHTALYWYRQSLGQGLEFLIYFQGNSAPDKSGLPSDRFSAERTGGSVSTLTIQRTQQEDSAVYLCASSVDRGRNTIYFGEGSWLTVV.